What follows are 25 T cell receptor beta chains derived from one specimen sequenced in a study of blood T cell repertoires in COVID-19. The protocol was immunoSEQ multiplex PCR, while the TCRdb copy is restricted to in-frame clones and leaves out a portion. The sample contains roughly 100,000 clones, more than 80% of which appear only once. Sequencing was carried out using peripheral blood. The receptors stem from an older woman with acute or convalescent COVID-19.

For the CDR3, the DNA is TGTGCCAGCTCACAAAGGACAGGGGCTAACACTGAAGCTTTCTTT. Its protein product is CASSQRTGANTEAFF. The chain has TRBV18 and TRBJ1-1; TRBD1 aligns across 9 bases. In germline, CDR1 is KGHSH, CDR2 LQKENI. V lost 4 bases to trimming and J lost 2 bases; unmatched junction nucleotides: 5. This CDR3 spans 15 amino acids.

In this sample, this clone turned up a few times. The rearrangement links TRBV7-3 to TRBJ2-6; D is unresolved. There are 17 residues in the CDR3. Between the trimmed V and J ends, which lost 4 bases and 0 bases, there was a span of 13 bases. Germline-derived CDR1 and CDR2 are SGHTA and FQGTGA. In nucleotides, the CDR3 is TGTGCCAGCAGCTCCCACAGTGGAAGCTCTGGGGCCAACGTCCTGACTTTC. It yields the protein CASSSHSGSSGANVLTF.

The chain employs TRBV5-4 and TRBJ2-1; no definite D call. V lost 2 bases to trimming and J lost 5 bases, with 14 bases between them. Per germline, CDR1 SGHNT and CDR2 YYREEE (reference sequence). The CDR3 runs 15 residues. The CDR3 loop is CASSFGAPSDNEQFF. The CDR3 coding sequence is TGTGCCAGCAGCTTCGGCGCGCCTAGTGACAATGAGCAGTTCTTC.

The genes are TRBV29-1 and TRBJ2-3, with a tentative D call TRBD1 (6 bases). Germline CDR1 SQVTM, CDR2 ANQGSEA. CDR3 length: 15 amino acids. Trimming left V 6 bases short and J 0 bases short, with 16 bases between. The CDR3 DNA reads as TGCAGCGTCCAGATCTGGGGACAAAGCACAGATACGCAGTATTTT. Protein: CSVQIWGQSTDTQYF.

CDR3 DNA sequence: TGTGCCAGCGGACAGGGGGGTGTTGAGACCCAGTACTTC. This encodes CASGQGGVETQYF. The chain carries TRBV6-5 and TRBJ2-5, with TRBD1 matching over 10 bases. CDR3 length: 13 residues. Germline trimming cut 8 bases from V and 5 bases from J; bases unmatched to any gene: 5. CDR1 and CDR2 (germline): MNHEY, SVGAGI.

This chain joins TRBV12-3 or TRBV12-4 and TRBJ2-3, with TRBD2 as a possible D gene (5 bases). The V gene lost 6 bases and the J gene lost 6 bases, with 10 bases spanning the gap. The CDR3 is made up of 12 amino acids. The CDR3 protein is CASRTLGDTQYF. As DNA, the CDR3 is TGTGCCAGCAGGACACTAGGCGATACGCAGTATTTT.

The V call is TRBV7-9, the J call TRBJ2-7; weak D call: TRBD1 (5 bases). Germline V gene sequence: CDR1 SEHNR, CDR2 FQNEAQ (reference sequence). CDR3 length equals 14 residues. Trimming removed 0 bases from V and 6 bases from J, with 12 bases in between. The CDR3 nucleotides read TGTGCCAGCAGCTTAGCGCTTTTAGGGGCCGAGCAGTACTTC. Translation: CASSLALLGAEQYF.

The chain recombines TRBV5-1 with TRBJ1-3; 8 bases match TRBD1. CDR1 SGHRS and CDR2 YFSETQ come from the germline V gene. V lost 4 bases and J lost 3; bases outside the gene matches: 12. CDR3 size: 17 residues. The CDR3 here is CASSPSRTGLGGNTIYF. The CDR3 DNA follows: TGCGCCAGCAGCCCATCACGGACAGGGTTAGGTGGAAACACCATATATTTT.

This rearrangement joins TRBV29-1 to TRBJ2-5, with 11 bases fitting TRBD2. The germline gives CDR1 SQVTM, CDR2 ANQGSEA. The CDR3 consists of 13 residues. V trimming: 2 bases; J trimming: 4 bases; junction bases outside the gene matches: 0. In nucleotides, the CDR3 is TGCAGCGTTGAAACTAGCGGGAGAGAGACCCAGTACTTC. Its translation: CSVETSGRETQYF. Full variable domain (remainder filled in from reference TRBV29-1 and TRBJ2-5): SAVISQKPSRDICQRGTSLTIQCQVDSQVTMMFWYRQQPGQSLTLIATANQGSEATYESGFVIDKFPISRPNLTFSTLTVSNMSPEDSSIYLCSVETSGRETQYFGPGTRLLVL.

The sample holds one count of this clone. The rearrangement links TRBV5-1 to TRBJ1-4; 7 nucleotides match TRBD1. V lost 4 bases to trimming and J lost 2 bases; unmatched junction nucleotides: 2. The germline V gene has CDR1 SGHRS and CDR2 YFSETQ. The CDR3 spans 14 residues. CDR3 amino acids: CASSPTGTNEKLFF. In DNA form, the CDR3 reads TGCGCCAGCAGCCCGACAGGGACTAATGAAAAACTGTTTTTT.

The chain couples TRBV5-1 to TRBJ1-1, with 7 bases identical to TRBD1. The junction had 2 bases not matched to a gene; V was cut back by 2 bases and J by 4 bases. The CDR3 has 13 residues. The germline V gene encodes CDR1 SGHRS and CDR2 YFSETQ. Written as DNA, the CDR3 is TGCGCCAGCAGCTTCCCAGGGGGCACTGAAGCTTTCTTT. Translated, it gives CASSFPGGTEAFF.

This chain uses TRBV5-1 with TRBJ2-7; the D is unclear. The V and J ends lost 1 base and 2 bases respectively, with 4 bases between them. Per the germline V gene, CDR1 is SGHRS and CDR2 is YFSETQ. The CDR3 has 12 residues. The CDR3 region has the DNA TGCGCCAGCAGCTTGACGGCCTACGAGCAGTACTTC. It translates to CASSLTAYEQYF.

This sequence joins TRBV6-6 and TRBJ1-1; D might be TRBD1 (5 bases). The CDR3 spans 15 residues. V lost 2 bases and J 3 bases, leaving 13 bases between the germline ends. Germline CDR1 is MNHNY and CDR2 is SVGAGI (reference sequence). CDR3 in DNA: TGTGCCAGCAGTTACGGTGGGCCCAGGGACACTGAAGCTTTCTTT. Protein: CASSYGGPRDTEAFF.

V is TRBV12-3 or TRBV12-4 and J is TRBJ1-2, with 7 bases lining up with TRBD1. This CDR3 is 12 amino acids long. With 3 bases clipped from V and 8 bases from J, the junction kept 3 bases outside the gene matches. CDR3 coding DNA: TGTGCCAGCAGTTTGGCAGGGGGAGGCTACACCTTC. This codes for CASSLAGGGYTF.

This chain joins TRBV19 and TRBJ2-5, with 7 bases that match TRBD2. The CDR3 spans 14 residues. Germline CDR1 reads LNHDA; CDR2 reads SQIVND (reference sequence). With 3 bases clipped from V and 7 bases from J, the junction kept 8 bases outside the gene matches. In DNA, the CDR3 is TGTGCCAGTAGTATTGGGGGGGAGGGGTCGACCCAGTACTTC. This gives the protein CASSIGGEGSTQYF.

The rearrangement joins TRBV30 to TRBJ1-1; D is ambiguous. CDR3 length: 11 residues. Trimming shortened V by 2 bases and J by 3 bases, and 4 bases separated the two germline ends. Germline loops: CDR1 GTSNPN, CDR2 SVGIG (reference sequence). CDR3 coding DNA: TGTGCCTGGAGTATATACACTGAAGCTTTCTTT. It codes for CAWSIYTEAFF.

J is TRBJ1-3 and V is TRBV18; the D gene is possibly TRBD1 (5 bases). This CDR3 region has 15 residues. The germline V gene has CDR1 KGHSH and CDR2 LQKENI. V was pared by 2 bases and J by 0 bases, with 8 bases between. Here the CDR3 DNA reads TGTGCCAGCTCACCAGGGGGGGACTCTGGAAACACCATATATTTT. It codes for CASSPGGDSGNTIYF.

This chain links TRBV21-1 with TRBJ2-7; no DNA check was done on the table's D call, TRBD2. TRBV21-1 is noted as a pseudogene. The CDR3 runs to 16 residues. CDR3 amino acids: CASSKAPSGSSYEQYF. CDR3 DNA: TGTGCCAGCAGCAAAGCGCCAAGCGGGAGCTCCTACGAGCAGTACTTC.

The rearrangement links TRBV7-2 to TRBJ2-5; 8 bases match TRBD2. The V gene's germline CDR1 is SGHTA and CDR2 FQGNSA. Losses at the gene ends were 4 bases for V and 1 base for J; bases not matched to a gene: 2. The CDR3 spans 14 residues. The CDR3 region has the DNA TGTGCCAGCAGCTCAGCGGGGGCCCAAGAGACCCAGTACTTC. As protein: CASSSAGAQETQYF.

J is TRBJ1-5 and V is TRBV5-6; D uncertain. The CDR3 loop spans 15 amino acids. Trimming took 2 bases from V and 1 from J, leaving 10 bases between them. Germline CDR1 and CDR2: SGHDT and YYEEEE. CDR3 protein: CASSFWARSNQPQHF. CDR3 in DNA: TGTGCCAGCAGCTTCTGGGCTCGAAGCAATCAGCCCCAGCATTTT.

The rearrangement joins TRBV28 to TRBJ1-3, with a weak D call TRBD1 (6 bases). This CDR3 comprises 16 residues. Germline V gene lookup returns CDR1 MDHEN and CDR2 SYDVKM. V gave up 5 bases and J gave up 4 bases, with 18 bases separating them. In nucleotides, the CDR3 is TGTGCCAGCAGTACCCGGGCCCAAGACAGGGGAAACACCATATATTTT. The encoded protein is CASSTRAQDRGNTIYF.

The V and J genes are TRBV18 and TRBJ2-2; unclear D gene. Germline V CDR1 and CDR2: KGHSH, LQKENI. The CDR3 is 18 amino acids. The germline V and J ends were trimmed by 3 bases and 5 bases, with 22 bases remaining between them. Here the CDR3 reads CASSPAGISPVRTGELFF. The CDR3 coding sequence is TGTGCCAGCTCACCTGCAGGAATAAGCCCGGTCAGGACCGGGGAGCTGTTTTTT.

This clone came up once. Written as DNA, the CDR3 is TGCGCCAGCACCTCTGATGAGCTTTACGAGCAGTACTTC. Residues: CASTSDELYEQYF. This chain uses TRBV10-2 with TRBJ2-7; no definite D call. The CDR3 has 13 residues. V was cut by 7 bases and J by 4 bases, with 14 bases left in between. Germline-derived CDR1 and CDR2 are WSHSY and SAAADI.

This sequence joins TRBV30 and TRBJ2-7; 9 nucleotides line up with TRBD1. The ends lost 4 bases at V and 0 bases at J; junction bases unmatched: 10. Germline values: CDR1 GTSNPN, CDR2 SVGIG (reference sequence). CDR3 length: 16 residues. The CDR3 loop is CAWTSPGQGSSYEQYF. DNA of the CDR3: TGTGCCTGGACCTCCCCGGGACAGGGATCCTCCTACGAGCAGTACTTC.

The table lists this clone with a few counts. The chain has TRBV25-1 and TRBJ1-2; D gene uncertain. CDR1 is MGHDK, CDR2 SYGVNS, per germline. Trimming took off 2 bases at V and 7 bases at J, with 14 bases between the two ends. The CDR3 runs to 14 residues. The CDR3 bases are TGTGCCAGCAGTGAAAATTTGGGTCCGGGTGGCTACACCTTC. Translating it yields CASSENLGPGGYTF.